This T cell receptor (beta chain) appears in the sequencing data of a study of CD8 T cells in Susac syndrome. Across the whole study: Patients with Susac syndrome were therapy-naive, taking corticosteroids, with some also receiving intravenous immunoglobulin, or taking intravenous immunoglobulin alone at the time their blood was drawn.

Negative isolation was used for CD8+ and CD4+ T cells, and FACS enrichment was applied to TEMRA cells. In this sample, this clonotype turned up once. Its antigen remains unknown. Germline CDR1 and CDR2: MNHEY and SMNVEV (reference sequence). The ends were cut back, 6 bases at V and 8 bases at J, with 19 bases in the middle. CDR3 length: 15 residues. A quantity of about 0.45 to 1 ug RNA underwent reverse transcription using random hexamers. Across 54 Vbeta and 13 Jbeta, immunoSEQ multiplex PCR amplified TCR beta CDR3. TCRdb reprocessed the immunoSEQ multiplex PCR reads with MiXCR, giving one entry per CDR3 protein. The table records around 200,000 distinct CDR3 sequences, about 95% of them present only once. Study-wide results and caveats: A relatively small number of individuals underwent TCR sequencing and HLA analysis.

This clonotype was obtained from a human donor with Susac syndrome. Material for sequencing was CD4+ T cells from PBMCs. The chain has TRBV27 and TRBJ1-4; the D is unclear. The CDR3 protein is CASSLRPRPEEKLFF. The CDR3 DNA follows: TGTGCCAGCAGCTTACGACCCAGGCCGGAAGAAAAACTGTTTTTT.